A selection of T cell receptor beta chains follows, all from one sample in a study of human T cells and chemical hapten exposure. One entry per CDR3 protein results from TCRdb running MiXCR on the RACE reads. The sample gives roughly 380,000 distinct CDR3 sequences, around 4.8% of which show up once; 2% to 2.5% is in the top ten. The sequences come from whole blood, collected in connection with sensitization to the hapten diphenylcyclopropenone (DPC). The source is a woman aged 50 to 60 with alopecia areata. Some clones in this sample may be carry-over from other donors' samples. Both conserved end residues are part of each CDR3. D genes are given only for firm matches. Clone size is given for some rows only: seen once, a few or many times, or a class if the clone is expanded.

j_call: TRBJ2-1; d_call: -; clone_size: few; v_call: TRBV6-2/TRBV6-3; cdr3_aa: CASSAGFEQFF; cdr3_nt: TGTGCCAGCAGCGCAGGGTTCGAGCAGTTCTTC
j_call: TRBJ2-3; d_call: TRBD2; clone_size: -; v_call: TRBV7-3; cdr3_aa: CASRRTSGKADTQYF; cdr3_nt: TGTGCCAGCAGACGGACTAGCGGGAAGGCAGATACGCAGTATTTT
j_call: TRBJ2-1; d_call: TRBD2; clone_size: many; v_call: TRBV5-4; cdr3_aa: CASSGLEIYNEQFF; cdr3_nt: TGTGCCAGCAGCGGACTAGAAATCTACAATGAGCAGTTCTTC
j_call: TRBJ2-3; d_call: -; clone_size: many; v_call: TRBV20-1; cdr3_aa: CSARAGSTDTQYF; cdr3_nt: TGCAGTGCTAGAGCAGGGAGCACAGATACGCAGTATTTT
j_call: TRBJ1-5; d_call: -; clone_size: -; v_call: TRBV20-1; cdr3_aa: CSALREAGGNQPQHF; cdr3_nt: TGCAGTGCTCTCAGGGAGGCAGGGGGCAATCAGCCCCAGCATTTT
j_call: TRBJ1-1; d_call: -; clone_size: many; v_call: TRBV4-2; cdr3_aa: CASSQFRGTTEAFF; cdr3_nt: TGTGCCAGCAGCCAGTTCAGGGGAACCACTGAAGCTTTCTTT
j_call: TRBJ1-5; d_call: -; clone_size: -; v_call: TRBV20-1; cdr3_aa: CSARWDIMRGHQPQHF; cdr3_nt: TGCAGTGCTAGGTGGGATATTATGAGGGGTCATCAGCCCCAGCATTTT
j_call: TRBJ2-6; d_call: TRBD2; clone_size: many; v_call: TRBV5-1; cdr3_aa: CASSVGTSGSLSGANVLTF; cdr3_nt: TGCGCCAGCAGCGTAGGGACTAGCGGGAGCCTCTCTGGGGCCAACGTCCTGACTTTC
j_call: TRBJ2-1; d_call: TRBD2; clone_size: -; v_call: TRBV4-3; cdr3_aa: CASSQEARGSSYNEQFF; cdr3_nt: TGCGCCAGCAGCCAAGAGGCCCGCGGGAGCTCCTACAATGAGCAGTTCTTC
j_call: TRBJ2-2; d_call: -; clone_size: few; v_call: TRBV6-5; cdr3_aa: CAARGYAGELFF; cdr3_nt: TGTGCCGCTCGGGGGTACGCCGGGGAGCTGTTTTTT
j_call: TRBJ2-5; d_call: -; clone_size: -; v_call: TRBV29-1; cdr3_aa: CSVRLLQETQYF; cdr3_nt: TGCAGCGTTCGGTTACTACAAGAGACCCAGTACTTC
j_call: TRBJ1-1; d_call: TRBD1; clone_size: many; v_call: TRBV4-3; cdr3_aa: CASKGQGATEAFF; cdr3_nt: TGCGCCAGCAAAGGACAGGGGGCGACTGAAGCTTTCTTT
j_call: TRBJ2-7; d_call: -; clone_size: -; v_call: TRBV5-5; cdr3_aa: CASSANRDPREYF; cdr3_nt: TGTGCCAGCAGCGCAAACCGGGACCCCAGAGAGTACTTC
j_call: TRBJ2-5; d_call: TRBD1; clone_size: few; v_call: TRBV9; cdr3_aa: CASSTGGARETQYF; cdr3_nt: TGTGCCAGCAGCACAGGGGGCGCAAGGGAGACCCAGTACTTC
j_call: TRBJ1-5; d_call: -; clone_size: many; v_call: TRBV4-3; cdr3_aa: CASSQDRTVNQPQHF; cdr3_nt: TGCGCCAGCAGCCAAGATCGGACAGTCAATCAGCCCCAGCATTTT
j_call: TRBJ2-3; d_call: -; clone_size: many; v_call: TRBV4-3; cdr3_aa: CASSQGSSATQYF; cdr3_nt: TGCGCCAGCAGCCAAGGGTCTAGCGCCACGCAGTATTTT
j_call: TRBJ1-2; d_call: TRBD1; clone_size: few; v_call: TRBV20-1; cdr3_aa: CSARGGGRAHYGYTF; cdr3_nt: TGCAGTGCTAGAGGAGGGGGCAGGGCCCACTATGGCTACACCTTC
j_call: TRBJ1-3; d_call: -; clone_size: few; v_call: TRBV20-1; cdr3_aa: CSARTGTGGNTIYF; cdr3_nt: TGCAGTGCCCGAACCGGGACCGGAGGAAACACCATATATTTT
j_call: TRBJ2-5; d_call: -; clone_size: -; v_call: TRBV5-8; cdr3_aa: CASSAELELETQYF; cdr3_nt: TGTGCCAGCAGCGCGGAATTGGAATTAGAGACCCAGTACTTC
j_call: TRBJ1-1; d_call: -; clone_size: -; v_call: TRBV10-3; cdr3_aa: CAISFGGSRGTEAFF; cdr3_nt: TGTGCCATCAGTTTCGGGGGCTCCCGAGGGACTGAAGCTTTCTTT
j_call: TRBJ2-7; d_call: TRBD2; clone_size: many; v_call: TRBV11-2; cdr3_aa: CASSLSLAGGLREQYF; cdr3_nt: TGTGCCAGCAGCTTATCACTAGCGGGAGGTCTCCGGGAGCAGTACTTC
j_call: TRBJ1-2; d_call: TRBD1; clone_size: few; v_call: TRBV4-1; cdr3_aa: CASSQEGQGDGYTF; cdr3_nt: TGCGCCAGCAGCCAAGAAGGACAGGGGGATGGCTACACCTTC
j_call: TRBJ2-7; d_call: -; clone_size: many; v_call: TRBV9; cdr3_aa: CASSTGLDEQYF; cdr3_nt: TGTGCCAGCAGCACAGGGCTCGACGAGCAGTACTTC
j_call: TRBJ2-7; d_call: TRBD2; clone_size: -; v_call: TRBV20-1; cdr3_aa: CSASKTSGSSYEQYF; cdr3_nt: TGCAGTGCTAGTAAGACTAGCGGGAGCTCCTACGAGCAGTACTTC
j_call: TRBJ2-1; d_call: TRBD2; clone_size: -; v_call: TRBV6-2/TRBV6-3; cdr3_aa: CASSYGTSGRLWQFF; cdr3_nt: TGTGCCAGCAGTTACGGGACTAGCGGGAGGTTGTGGCAGTTCTTC
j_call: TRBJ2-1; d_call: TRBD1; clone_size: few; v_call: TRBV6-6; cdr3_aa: CASSSDRDDEQFF; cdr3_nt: TGTGCCAGCAGTTCGGACAGGGACGATGAGCAGTTCTTC
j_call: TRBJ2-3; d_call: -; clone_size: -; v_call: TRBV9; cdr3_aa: CASSVERGLSTDTQYF; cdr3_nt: TGTGCCAGCAGCGTAGAGAGGGGATTGAGCACAGATACGCAGTATTTT
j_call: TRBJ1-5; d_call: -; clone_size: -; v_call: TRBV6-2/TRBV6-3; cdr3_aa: CASSLGRYSNQPQHF; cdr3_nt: TGTGCCAGCAGTTTGGGACGGTATAGCAATCAGCCCCAGCATTTT
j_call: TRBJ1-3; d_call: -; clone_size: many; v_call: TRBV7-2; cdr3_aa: CASSWNQGMGSGNTIYF; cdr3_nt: TGTGCCAGCAGCTGGAATCAGGGTATGGGGTCTGGAAACACCATATATTTT
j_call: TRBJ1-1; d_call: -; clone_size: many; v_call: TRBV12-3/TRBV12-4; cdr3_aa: CASSSGAPPDAFF; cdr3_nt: TGTGCCAGCAGTTCAGGGGCCCCCCCAGATGCTTTCTTT
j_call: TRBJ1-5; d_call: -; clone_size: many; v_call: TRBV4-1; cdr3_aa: CASSRGTFNQPQHF; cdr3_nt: TGCGCCAGCAGCCGCGGGACATTTAATCAGCCCCAGCATTTT
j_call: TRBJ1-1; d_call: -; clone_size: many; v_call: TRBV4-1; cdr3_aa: CASSQAGQGSNTEAFF; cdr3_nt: TGCGCCAGCAGCCAAGCGGGCCAGGGAAGTAACACTGAAGCTTTCTTT
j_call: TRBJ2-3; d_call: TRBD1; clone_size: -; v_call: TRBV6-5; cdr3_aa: CASSLTGTGGTGDTQYF; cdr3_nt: TGTGCCAGCAGTTTAACTGGGACAGGGGGTACGGGAGATACGCAGTATTTT
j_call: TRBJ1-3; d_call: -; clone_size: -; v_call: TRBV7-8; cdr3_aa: CASSLALTLDSGNTIYF; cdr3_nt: TGTGCCAGCAGCTTAGCCCTGACACTAGACTCTGGAAACACCATATATTTT
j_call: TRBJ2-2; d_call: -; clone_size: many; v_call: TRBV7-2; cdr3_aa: CASSHRDSQYKTGELFF; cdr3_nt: TGTGCCAGCAGCCATCGGGACTCCCAGTATAAGACCGGGGAGCTGTTTTTT
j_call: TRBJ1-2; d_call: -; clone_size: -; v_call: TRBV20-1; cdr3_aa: CSARDSTGYGYTF; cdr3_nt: TGCAGTGCTAGAGACTCTACAGGGTATGGCTACACCTTC
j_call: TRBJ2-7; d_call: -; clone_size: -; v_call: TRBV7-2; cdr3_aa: CANSRFGSYEQYF; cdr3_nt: TGTGCCAACAGCCGGTTTGGATCCTACGAGCAGTACTTC
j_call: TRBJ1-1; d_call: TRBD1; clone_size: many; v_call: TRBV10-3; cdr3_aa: CAISGQGNTEAFF; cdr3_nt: TGTGCCATCAGTGGACAGGGAAACACTGAAGCTTTCTTT
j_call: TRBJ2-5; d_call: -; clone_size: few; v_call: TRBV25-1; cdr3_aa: CASSEAGGSYMETQYF; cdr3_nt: TGTGCCAGCAGTGAGGCTGGGGGTTCATACATGGAGACCCAGTACTTC
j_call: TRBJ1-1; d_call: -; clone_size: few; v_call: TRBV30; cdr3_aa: CAWGGMNTEAFF; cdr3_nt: TGTGCCTGGGGTGGGATGAACACTGAAGCTTTCTTT
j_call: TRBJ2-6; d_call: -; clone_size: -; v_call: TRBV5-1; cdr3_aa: CASSLGGLPSGANVLTF; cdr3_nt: TGCGCCAGCAGCTTAGGGGGGCTCCCCTCTGGGGCCAACGTCCTGACTTTC
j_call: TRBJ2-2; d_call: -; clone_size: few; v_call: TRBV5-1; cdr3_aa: CASSGGAGRTTGELFF; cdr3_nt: TGCGCCAGCAGCGGAGGAGCGGGCAGGACCACCGGGGAGCTGTTTTTT
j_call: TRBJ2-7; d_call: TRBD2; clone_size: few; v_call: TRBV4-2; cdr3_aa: CASSRGGSHDEQYF; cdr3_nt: TGTGCCAGCAGCCGGGGCGGGAGTCACGACGAGCAGTACTTC
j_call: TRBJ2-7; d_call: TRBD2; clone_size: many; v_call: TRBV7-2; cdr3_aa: CASSPWTSGRAWISHEQYF; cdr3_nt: TGTGCCAGCAGCCCGTGGACTAGCGGGAGGGCGTGGATCTCCCACGAGCAGTACTTC
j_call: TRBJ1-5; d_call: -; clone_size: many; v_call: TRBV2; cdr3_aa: CASNETGQPQHF; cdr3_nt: TGTGCCAGCAACGAAACGGGTCAGCCCCAGCATTTT
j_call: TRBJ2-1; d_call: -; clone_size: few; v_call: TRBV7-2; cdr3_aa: CASSHHRVSSYNEQFF; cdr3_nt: TGTGCCAGCAGCCACCACAGGGTGAGCTCCTACAATGAGCAGTTCTTC
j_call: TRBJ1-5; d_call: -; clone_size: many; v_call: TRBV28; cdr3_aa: CASSVQGRGNQPQHF; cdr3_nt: TGTGCCAGCAGTGTACAGGGAAGGGGCAATCAGCCCCAGCATTTT
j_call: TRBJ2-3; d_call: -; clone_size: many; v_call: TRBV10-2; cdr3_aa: CASETGRTDTQYF; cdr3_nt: TGCGCCAGCGAGACGGGGCGCACAGATACGCAGTATTTT
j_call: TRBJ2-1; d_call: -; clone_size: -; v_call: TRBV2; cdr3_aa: CPSSSQVSSYNEQFF; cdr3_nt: TGTCCCAGCAGTAGCCAGGTGAGCTCCTACAATGAGCAGTTCTTC
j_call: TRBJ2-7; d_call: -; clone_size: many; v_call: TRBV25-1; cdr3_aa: CASSEGGRVSYEQYF; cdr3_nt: TGTGCCAGCAGTGAAGGAGGCAGGGTCTCCTACGAGCAGTACTTC
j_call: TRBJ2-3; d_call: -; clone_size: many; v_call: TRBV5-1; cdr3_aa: CASSEGQFTDTQYF; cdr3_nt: TGCGCCAGCAGCGAAGGACAGTTCACAGATACGCAGTATTTT
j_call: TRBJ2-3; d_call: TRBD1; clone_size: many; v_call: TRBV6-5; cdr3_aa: CASSWTGARDTQYF; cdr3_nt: TGTGCCAGCAGTTGGACAGGGGCTAGAGATACGCAGTATTTT
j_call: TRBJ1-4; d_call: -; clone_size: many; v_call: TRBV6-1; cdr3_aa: CASSDDRTNEKLFF; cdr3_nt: TGTGCCAGCAGTGATGACAGAACTAATGAAAAACTGTTTTTT